Listed here are 24 T cell receptor beta chains from one sample, sequenced in a study of blood T cell repertoires in COVID-19. Method: immunoSEQ multiplex PCR; TCRdb's copy keeps in-frame clones and lacks some. The sample carries around 110,000 clones, about four fifths recorded once. Sequencing was done on a sample of PBMCs or T cells enriched from blood (not recorded which). Every receptor here comes from a woman in her twenties or thirties who had recovered from COVID-19.

V gene TRBV6-2 or TRBV6-3 combines with J gene TRBJ2-7; weak D call: TRBD1 (5 bases). Trimming took off 0 bases at V and 1 base at J, with 7 bases between the two ends. In germline, CDR1 is MNHEY, CDR2 SVGEGT. The CDR3 length is 14 residues. CDR3 DNA: TGTGCCAGCAGTTACTCGACAGTTTCCTACGAGCAGTACTTC. Its translation: CASSYSTVSYEQYF.

This clone showed up just a few times. The chain employs TRBV10-3 and TRBJ2-7; D may be TRBD2 (6 bases). The CDR3 is made up of 15 amino acids. V lost 6 bases, J lost 1 base, and 16 bases lay in between. Looked up from germline, CDR1 is ENHRY and CDR2 is SYGVKD. CDR3 bases: TGTGCCATCAGCCCCCTCGGGAGCGTATCCTACGAGCAGTACTTC. Its translation is CAISPLGSVSYEQYF.

The chain combines TRBV18 with TRBJ2-7, with D tentatively TRBD1 (6 bases). V lost 5 bases and J lost 1, with 12 bases in between. CDR1 and CDR2 (germline): KGHSH, LQKENI. The CDR3 has 14 amino acids. The CDR3 spells CASSKRDTSYEQYF. CDR3 bases: TGTGCCAGCTCAAAAAGGGACACTTCCTACGAGCAGTACTTC.

There are a few counts of this clone. The genes are TRBV3-1 (or the pseudogene TRBV3-2) and TRBJ2-1, with 8 bases lining up with TRBD2. The CDR3 is 16 amino acids. Trimming cost V 4 bases and J 3 bases; bases outside gene matches: 8. CDR1 and CDR2 (germline): LGHDT, YNNKEL (reference sequence). The CDR3 sequence is CASSPWAGGFYNEQFF. In DNA form, the CDR3 reads TGTGCCAGCAGCCCTTGGGCGGGAGGCTTCTACAATGAGCAGTTCTTC.

V and J are TRBV11-3 and TRBJ2-7; 7 nucleotides match TRBD1. V shed 5 bases, J shed 1 base, and the junction held 8 bases outside the gene matches. The germline V gene encodes CDR1 SGHNT and CDR2 YENEEA. CDR3 size: 15 residues. CDR3 loop: CASSPTGQRSYEQYF. CDR3 coding DNA: TGTGCCAGCAGCCCTACGGGACAGCGGTCCTACGAGCAGTACTTC.

This clone has just one count. The chain joins TRBV4-1 to TRBJ1-2; tentatively, D is TRBD1 (5 bases). The ends were cut back, 6 bases at V and 4 bases at J, with 12 bases in the middle. The CDR3 contains 13 residues. Germline values: CDR1 MGHRA, CDR2 YSYEKL. The CDR3: CASRGQGGYGYTF. The DNA for the CDR3 is TGCGCCAGCAGAGGGCAGGGAGGCTATGGCTACACCTTC.

The CDR3 nucleotides read TGTGCCAGCAGCTTAGCGACTAGCGGGAGGAATGAGCAGTTCTTC. Protein sequence: CASSLATSGRNEQFF. The chain couples TRBV7-9 to TRBJ2-1, with 13 bases aligning to TRBD2. The junction had 0 bases not matched to a gene; V was cut back by 0 bases and J by 7 bases. The CDR3 is 15 residues long. The germline CDR1 and CDR2 sequences are SEHNR and FQNEAQ (reference sequence).

This clone appeared once. The chain joins TRBV7-9 to TRBJ1-1, with D tentatively TRBD1 (6 bases). This CDR3 has 16 amino acids. CDR1 is SEHNR, CDR2 FQNEAQ, per germline (reference sequence). Trimming removed 1 base from V and 0 bases from J, with 12 bases in between. The CDR3 DNA follows: TGTGCCAGCAGCTTAGGAGTAGGGGGATTGAACACTGAAGCTTTCTTT. This translates into CASSLGVGGLNTEAFF.

The CDR3 protein is CASSSGLAGGGNEQFF. For the CDR3, the DNA is TGTGCCAGCAGCTCGGGACTAGCGGGAGGGGGGAATGAGCAGTTCTTC. The rearrangement uses TRBV7-8 and TRBJ2-1; TRBD2 aligns across 16 bases. V gave up 4 bases and J gave up 7 bases; unmatched junction bases: 4. The CDR3 is 16 residues long. The germline V gene encodes CDR1 SGHVS and CDR2 FQNEAQ.

The chain uses TRBV19 and TRBJ1-3; D gene ambiguous. This CDR3 spans 13 amino acids. The V gene's germline CDR1 is LNHDA and CDR2 SQIVND (reference sequence). The ends were cut back, 6 bases at V and 4 bases at J, with 10 bases in the middle. The CDR3 is CASRFTAGNTIYF. The CDR3 region has the DNA TGTGCCAGTAGGTTCACAGCCGGAAACACCATATATTTT. The full variable domain, rest sourced from reference TRBV19 and TRBJ1-3, is DGGITQSPKYLFRKEGQNVTLSCEQNLNHDAMYWYRQDPGQGLRLIYYSQIVNDFQKGDIAEGYSVSREKKESFPLTVTSAQKNPTAFYLCASRFTAGNTIYFGEGSWLTVV.

With regard to this clone: Other DNA sequences in the same sample also yield this CDR3. The chain couples TRBV7-3 to TRBJ2-1; unclear D gene. The CDR3 is made up of 14 amino acids. V lost 5 bases to trimming and J lost 0 bases, with 8 bases between them. The germline V gene encodes CDR1 SGHTA and CDR2 FQGTGA. The CDR3 DNA sequence: TGTGCCAGCAGCCCCGACTCCTCCTACAATGAGCAGTTCTTC. It translates to CASSPDSSYNEQFF.

The rearrangement joins TRBV4-1 to TRBJ2-7; perhaps TRBD1 as D (5 bases). CDR1 and CDR2 from the germline V gene are MGHRA and YSYEKL. CDR3 length equals 16 residues. Trimming removed 1 base at V and 7 bases at J, with 20 bases between. CDR3 in DNA: TGCGCCAGCAGCCAAGTTGGATCCAGGGCATCAGAAGAGCAGTACTTC. Translated, it gives CASSQVGSRASEEQYF.

This clone was found once. CDR3 in amino acids: CASSPLTSGSSYNEQFF. The DNA of the CDR3 is TGTGCCAGCTCACCTCTGACTAGCGGGAGTTCCTACAATGAGCAGTTCTTC. The gene calls are TRBV18 and TRBJ2-1, with 12 positions matching TRBD2. CDR3 length equals 17 residues. J was trimmed by 1 base and V by 3 bases; bases with no gene match: 4. The germline V gene encodes CDR1 KGHSH and CDR2 LQKENI.

The chain uses TRBV19 and TRBJ1-1; D gene uncertain. Germline V lookup: CDR1 LNHDA, CDR2 SQIVND (reference sequence). This CDR3 has 11 residues. V lost 4 bases and J 4 bases, leaving 4 bases between the germline ends. CDR3: CASSSRTEAFF. CDR3 DNA sequence: TGTGCCAGTAGTAGTCGCACTGAAGCTTTCTTT.

DNA of the CDR3: TGTGCCAGCAGTCGGTACAGGTTTAGCAATCAGCCCCAGCATTTT. Translated: CASSRYRFSNQPQHF. The chain uses TRBV28 and TRBJ1-5; a possible D gene is TRBD1 (5 bases). CDR3 length: 15 amino acids. Trimming removed 5 bases from V and 0 bases from J, with 11 bases in between. Germline V CDR1 and CDR2: MDHEN, SYDVKM.

The J gene is TRBJ2-1, the V gene TRBV7-2, with 8 bases aligning to TRBD2. The germline CDR1 and CDR2 sequences are SGHTA and FQGNSA. The CDR3 is 16 residues long. V dropped 1 base and J dropped 4; count of bases not matched to a gene: 6. In nucleotides, the CDR3 is TGTGCCAGCAGCTTAGGACTAGCGAGGAGTTACAATGAGCAGTTCTTC. Translation gives CASSLGLARSYNEQFF.

The chain joins TRBV28 to TRBJ2-7; no clear D gene. The CDR3 extends over 14 amino acids. V was clipped by 0 bases and J by 3 bases, with 9 bases between them. Germline CDR1 reads MDHEN; CDR2 reads SYDVKM. The CDR3 loop is CASSLWGDNYEQYF. Here the CDR3 DNA reads TGTGCCAGCAGTTTATGGGGCGATAACTACGAGCAGTACTTC.

The chain links TRBV29-1 to TRBJ2-5, with TRBD1 matching over 9 bases. CDR3 length: 13 amino acids. With V trimmed by 2 bases and J by 7 bases, 5 bases remained unmatched. Germline CDR1 is SQVTM and CDR2 is ANQGSEA. CDR3 DNA sequence: TGCAGCGTTGAAAGGACAGGGGCAGGGACCCAGTACTTC. Amino acids: CSVERTGAGTQYF.

V is TRBV14 and J is TRBJ2-7, with D possibly matching TRBD2 (7 bases). CDR3 size: 14 residues. The germline V and J ends were trimmed by 5 bases and 3 bases, with 14 bases remaining between them. CDR1 is SGHDN, CDR2 FVKESK, per germline. The CDR3 DNA reads TGTGCCAGCAGCTTTGGGGGGGGCGACTACGAGCAGTACTTC. It yields the protein CASSFGGGDYEQYF.

The chain uses TRBV4-2 and TRBJ2-7; TRBD2 is a possible D gene (5 bases). The CDR3 covers 15 residues. Germline CDR1 is LGHNA and CDR2 is YNFKEQ. Trimming took off 1 base at V and 1 base at J, with 11 bases between the two ends. This CDR3 is CASSQGDRGSYEQYF. The CDR3 DNA reads as TGTGCCAGCAGCCAAGGGGATCGGGGTTCCTACGAGCAGTACTTC.

CDR3 sequence reads: CASSRQKNIQYF. CDR3 sequence (DNA): TGCGCCAGCAGTCGACAGAAAAACATTCAGTACTTC. The chain is built from TRBV23-1 and TRBJ2-4, with a weak D call TRBD1 (5 bases). TRBV23-1 is an open reading frame, and its role is uncertain. The CDR3 has 12 residues. The V and J ends lost 4 bases and 4 bases respectively, with 5 bases between them.

Note on this clone: The sample holds other DNA sequences that translate to the same CDR3. The rearrangement uses TRBV5-1 and TRBJ1-5; D is undetermined. V was clipped by 0 bases and J by 0 bases, with 7 bases between them. The CDR3 has 15 residues. The germline V gene has CDR1 SGHRS and CDR2 YFSETQ. CDR3 in DNA: TGCGCCAGCAGCTTGGGGCAGAATAGCAATCAGCCCCAGCATTTT. Amino acid sequence: CASSLGQNSNQPQHF.

V usage is TRBV4-1 and J usage is TRBJ2-7, with D possibly being TRBD1 (7 bases). V was trimmed by 4 bases and J by 0 bases, leaving 13 bases between them. Germline V gene data show CDR1 as MGHRA and CDR2 as YSYEKL. The CDR3 sequence is 15 residues long. The CDR3 sequence: CASSPGQGGSYEQYF. The CDR3 region has the DNA TGCGCCAGCAGCCCAGGTCAGGGGGGCTCCTACGAGCAGTACTTC.

This chain uses TRBV5-1 with TRBJ2-3; 12 nucleotides align to TRBD2. The germline V gene has CDR1 SGHRS and CDR2 YFSETQ. Germline trimming cut 7 bases from V and 3 bases from J; bases unmatched to any gene: 9. The length of the CDR3 is 16 residues. CDR3 in DNA: TGCGCCAGCTGGAGTACTAGCGGGAGGAGAACAGATACGCAGTATTTT. It encodes CASWSTSGRRTDTQYF.